This entry describes one T cell receptor (beta chain). Its antigen is currently unknown. This sample was taken from a study of molecular identifiers for immune sequencing clone quantification. Findings and caveats of the study: Molecules of identical TCR sharing a barcode could underestimate highly expanded clone sizes.

In TCRdb, the PCR reads were re-called with MiXCR into one record per CDR3 protein. The repertoire holds roughly 50,000 distinct CDR3 sequences, approximately 25% seen once, with approximately 1.9% in the top ten. The TCR was taken from a human donor in good health. Some libraries in this study had Jurkat cell RNA spiked in. Sample: naive CD8+ T cells from blood, with Jurkat cell RNA spiked in. Regarding subset: FACS-sorted CD8+CD4-CCR7+CD45RA+ naive T cells.

CDR3 loop: CASSQDLTTAFYEQYF. CDR3 bases: TGCGCCAGCAGCCAAGACCTCACGACAGCTTTCTACGAGCAGTACTTC. The J gene is TRBJ2-7, the V gene TRBV4-3; D possibly corresponds to TRBD1 (5 bases). This CDR3 is built from 16 residues. Between the trimmed V and J ends, which lost 0 bases and 3 bases, there was a span of 15 bases. CDR1 is LGHNA and CDR2 is YSLEER in the germline V gene.